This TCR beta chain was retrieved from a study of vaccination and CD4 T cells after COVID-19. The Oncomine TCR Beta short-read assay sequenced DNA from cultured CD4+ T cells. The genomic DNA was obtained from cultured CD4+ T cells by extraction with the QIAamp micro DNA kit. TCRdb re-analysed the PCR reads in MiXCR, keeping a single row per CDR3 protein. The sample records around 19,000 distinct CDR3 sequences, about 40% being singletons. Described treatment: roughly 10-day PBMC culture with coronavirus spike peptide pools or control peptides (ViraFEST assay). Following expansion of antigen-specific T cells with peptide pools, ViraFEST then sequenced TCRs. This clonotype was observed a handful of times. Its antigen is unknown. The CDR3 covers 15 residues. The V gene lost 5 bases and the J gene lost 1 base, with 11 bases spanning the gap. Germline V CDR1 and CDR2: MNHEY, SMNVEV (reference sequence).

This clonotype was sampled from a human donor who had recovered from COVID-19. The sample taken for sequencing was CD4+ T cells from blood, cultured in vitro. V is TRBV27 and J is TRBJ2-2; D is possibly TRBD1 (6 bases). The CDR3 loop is CASSGRDMNTGELFF. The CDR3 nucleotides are TGTGCCAGCAGTGGACGGGACATGAACACCGGGGAGCTGTTTTTT.